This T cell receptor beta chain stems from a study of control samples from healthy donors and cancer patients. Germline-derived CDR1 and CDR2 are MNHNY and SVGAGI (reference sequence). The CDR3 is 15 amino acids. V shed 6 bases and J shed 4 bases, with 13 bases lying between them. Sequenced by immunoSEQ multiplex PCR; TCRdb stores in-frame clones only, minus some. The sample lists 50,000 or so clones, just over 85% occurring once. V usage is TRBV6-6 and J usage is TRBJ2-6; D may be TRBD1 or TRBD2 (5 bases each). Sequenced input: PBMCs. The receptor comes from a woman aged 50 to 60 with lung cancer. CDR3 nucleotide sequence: TGTGCCAGCAGCCTACTCGAGGGGGGGGCCAACGTCCTGACTTTC. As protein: CASSLLEGGANVLTF.